A selection of T cell receptor beta chains follows, all from one sample in a study of CD8 T cells in Susac syndrome. TCRdb reprocessed the immunoSEQ multiplex PCR reads via MiXCR and lists one record per CDR3 protein. The sample consists of 300,000 to 350,000 distinct CDR3 sequences, 90% to 95% of them appearing once. Sequences were obtained from CD4+ T cells from PBMCs. Every receptor here comes from a human donor with multiple sclerosis. The CDR3 runs from the conserved cysteine through the conserved F or W. D genes are given only for firm matches. Expanded clones get a size class; other rows say once, few or many, or leave the size out.

CDR3 protein | CDR3 DNA | D gene | CDR3 length | J gene | clone size | V gene
CAIGTSSYEQYF | TGTGCCATCGGGACATCCAGCTACGAGCAGTACTTC | - | 12 | TRBJ2-7 | - | TRBV10-3
CAWTGGYEQYF | TGTGCCTGGACGGGGGGCTACGAGCAGTACTTC | TRBD2 | 11 | TRBJ2-7 | - | TRBV30
CSVENLQETQYF | TGCAGCGTTGAAAATTTACAAGAGACCCAGTACTTC | - | 12 | TRBJ2-5 | - | TRBV29-1
CASSSHPSGAPDEQFF | TGTGCCAGCAGCTCCCACCCCAGCGGGGCGCCCGATGAGCAGTTCTTC | TRBD2 | 16 | TRBJ2-1 | - | TRBV7-3
CAWSPRTIRQPQHF | TGTGCCTGGAGTCCTAGGACAATTCGTCAGCCCCAGCATTTT | - | 14 | TRBJ1-5 | few | TRBV30
CASGLESRAFF | TGCGCCAGCGGCCTGGAGAGTAGAGCTTTCTTT | - | 11 | TRBJ1-1 | - | TRBV10-2
CASSEGRFYTF | TGTGCCAGCAGTGAAGGGAGATTCTACACCTTC | - | 11 | TRBJ1-2 | - | TRBV2
CASSSEGANVLTF | TGTGCCAGTAGTAGTGAGGGGGCCAACGTCCTGACTTTC | - | 13 | TRBJ2-6 | - | TRBV19
CASSSPRGTSGSGNEQYF | TGTGCCAGCAGCTCCCCCAGGGGGACTAGCGGGAGTGGGAACGAGCAGTACTTC | TRBD2 | 18 | TRBJ2-7 | - | TRBV7-2
CASSDPGVPSNYGYTF | TGCGCCAGCAGTGACCCGGGGGTCCCCTCGAACTATGGCTACACCTTC | - | 16 | TRBJ1-2 | - | TRBV10-2
CASSFQLAGPDTQYF | TGTGCCAGCAGTTTTCAACTAGCGGGGCCAGATACGCAGTATTTT | TRBD2 | 15 | TRBJ2-3 | once | TRBV12-3/TRBV12-4
CASTPSPYRGETQYF | TGTGCCAGCACCCCCTCCCCATACCGGGGGGAGACCCAGTACTTC | - | 15 | TRBJ2-5 | - | TRBV6-5
CASSLDSAYEQYF | TGCGCCAGCAGCCTTGACAGCGCCTACGAGCAGTACTTC | - | 13 | TRBJ2-7 | once | TRBV5-1
CASSQDADYGARFF | TGTGCCAGCAGCCAAGATGCGGATTACGGGGCGCGCTTCTTC | - | 14 | TRBJ2-1 | - | TRBV3-1
CSAESGSGGGDTQYF | TGCAGTGCCGAGTCGGGCAGCGGGGGAGGAGATACGCAGTATTTT | TRBD2 | 15 | TRBJ2-3 | - | TRBV20-1
CASTIGGTGELFF | TGTGCCAGCACTATCGGGGGCACCGGGGAGCTGTTTTTT | - | 13 | TRBJ2-2 | - | TRBV3-1
CAWSVGTGGGEQYF | TGTGCCTGGAGTGTGGGGACAGGGGGCGGCGAGCAGTACTTC | TRBD1 | 14 | TRBJ2-7 | - | TRBV30
CTCTAGPSTDTQYF | TGCACCTGTACAGCGGGGCCTAGCACAGATACGCAGTATTTT | TRBD2 | 14 | TRBJ2-3 | - | TRBV20-1
CAWSGTEHEKLFF | TGTGCCTGGAGTGGGACAGAACACGAAAAACTGTTTTTT | - | 13 | TRBJ1-4 | - | TRBV30
CASIGQYTGELFF | TGTGCCAGCATCGGACAGTACACCGGGGAGCTGTTTTTT | - | 13 | TRBJ2-2 | - | TRBV3-1
CSAWSPRSGADTQYF | TGCAGTGCTTGGAGCCCGAGGTCAGGAGCAGATACGCAGTATTTT | - | 15 | TRBJ2-3 | - | TRBV20-1
CASSPSPPTYNEQFF | TGTGCCAGCAGCCCCTCTCCTCCAACCTACAATGAGCAGTTCTTC | - | 15 | TRBJ2-1 | - | TRBV12-3/TRBV12-4
CASRRGGENTEAFF | TGTGCCAGCAGGCGAGGGGGGGAGAACACTGAAGCTTTCTTT | - | 14 | TRBJ1-1 | - | TRBV2
CASSYYGGPDGGSTQYF | TGTGCCAGCAGTTACTACGGGGGCCCCGATGGTGGTAGTACGCAGTATTTT | - | 17 | TRBJ2-3 | - | TRBV6-5
CASSYMGYTDTQYF | TGTGCCAGCAGTTACATGGGCTACACAGATACGCAGTATTTT | - | 14 | TRBJ2-3 | - | TRBV6-2/TRBV6-3
CASSDRGRIHEQYF | TGTGCCAGTAGTGACAGGGGGCGCATCCACGAGCAGTACTTC | TRBD1 | 14 | TRBJ2-7 | - | TRBV19
CASSAPGQHSGNTIYF | TGTGCCAGCAGCGCACCGGGACAGCACTCTGGAAACACCATATATTTT | TRBD1 | 16 | TRBJ1-3 | once | TRBV9
CASHQRGVREVSYNEQFF | TGTGCCAGCCACCAGCGGGGGGTGCGAGAAGTCTCCTACAATGAGCAGTTCTTC | TRBD2 | 18 | TRBJ2-1 | - | TRBV6-1
CASSVRDRRPKTF | TGTGCCAGCAGCGTCCGGGACAGGCGCCCGAAGACCTTC | TRBD1 | 13 | TRBJ1-2 | few | TRBV7-8
CASFEVPGRLHEQYF | TGTGCCAGCTTTGAGGTCCCAGGTCGCCTCCACGAGCAGTACTTC | - | 15 | TRBJ2-7 | - | TRBV6-2/TRBV6-3
CASSLETGYNSPLHF | TGTGCCAGCAGCTTAGAGACTGGGTATAATTCACCCCTCCACTTT | - | 15 | TRBJ1-6 | - | TRBV7-2
CASSIQGPDQPQHF | TGTGCCAGCAGCATACAGGGGCCCGATCAGCCCCAGCATTTT | TRBD1 | 14 | TRBJ1-5 | - | TRBV9
CASSLDGSNTEAFF | TGCGCCAGCAGCTTGGACGGTTCCAACACTGAAGCTTTCTTT | - | 14 | TRBJ1-1 | - | TRBV5-1
CAWSVWARGYTF | TGTGCCTGGAGTGTATGGGCAAGGGGCTACACCTTC | - | 12 | TRBJ1-2 | - | TRBV30
CASSEGSDRQYF | TGTGCCAGCAGTGAAGGTAGTGATCGGCAGTACTTC | - | 12 | TRBJ2-7 | - | TRBV2
CASSSGLSRYEQYF | TGTGCCAGCAGTTCCGGACTATCGAGATACGAGCAGTACTTC | - | 14 | TRBJ2-7 | - | TRBV7-2
CASSGGTGVGFETQYF | TGTGCCAGCAGTGGTGGGACAGGGGTGGGGTTTGAGACCCAGTACTTC | TRBD1 | 16 | TRBJ2-5 | - | TRBV25-1
CATSTTPYNEQFF | TGTGCCACCAGCACTACCCCGTACAATGAGCAGTTCTTC | - | 13 | TRBJ2-1 | - | TRBV24-1
CASSLGPEGDNEQYF | TGCGCCAGCAGCTTGGGCCCAGAAGGGGATAACGAGCAGTACTTC | - | 15 | TRBJ2-7 | - | TRBV5-1
CSARHRLRGELFF | TGCAGTGCTAGACACCGGCTTCGCGGGGAGCTGTTTTTT | - | 13 | TRBJ2-2 | - | TRBV20-1
CASSIGGYNEQFF | TGTGCCAGTAGTATTGGGGGGTACAATGAGCAGTTCTTC | - | 13 | TRBJ2-1 | once | TRBV19
CASSGRWVNTEAFF | TGCGCCAGCAGTGGGAGGTGGGTGAACACTGAAGCTTTCTTT | - | 14 | TRBJ1-1 | - | TRBV23-1
CASSFWAGGPGNEQFF | TGTGCCAGCAGTTTCTGGGCGGGGGGGCCTGGCAATGAGCAGTTCTTC | TRBD2 | 16 | TRBJ2-1 | - | TRBV12-3/TRBV12-4
CASSSGAGPKAFF | TGTGCCAGCAGCTCTGGCGCAGGGCCCAAAGCTTTCTTT | - | 13 | TRBJ1-1 | - | TRBV11-2
CASSPPDRNTGELFF | TGTGCCAGCTCACCTCCTGACAGAAACACCGGGGAGCTGTTTTTT | - | 15 | TRBJ2-2 | - | TRBV18
CASSPQGRNQPQHF | TGTGCCAGCAGTCCACAAGGACGGAATCAGCCCCAGCATTTT | - | 14 | TRBJ1-5 | - | TRBV12-3/TRBV12-4
CASSDHLGRTAGYGYTF | TGTGCCAGCAGTGATCACCTGGGGAGGACAGCTGGATACGGCTACACCTTC | - | 17 | TRBJ1-2 | - | TRBV25-1
CASSEGEPYYNEQFF | TGTGCCAGCAGTGAAGGGGAGCCCTATTACAATGAGCAGTTCTTC | - | 15 | TRBJ2-1 | - | TRBV2